The 22 T cell receptor beta chains given below trace back to one sample, sequenced in a study of vaccination effects on CD4 cells after COVID-19. Antigen-specific CD4+ T cells were expanded (with viral peptide pools) by the ViraFEST assay ahead of sequencing. Upon completion of roughly ten days in culture, CD4+ T cells were isolated. Participants completed two doses of the BNT162b2 or mRNA-1273 vaccine. No cognate antigen is known for these TCRs. Profiling relied on immunoSEQ multiplex PCR, and the TCRdb table lists in-frame clones only, not all of them. The sample shows tens of thousands of clones, 76% of them seen only once. Sequencing was performed on CD4+ T cells from PBMCs cultured with HCoV-OC43 spike peptides, taken after COVID-19 vaccination. Subset here: HCoV-OC43 spike overlapping peptide pool stimulation. Receptor source: a human donor who received a COVID-19 vaccine.

The chain employs TRBV19 and TRBJ1-1; D call uncertain. Germline V gene lookup returns CDR1 LNHDA and CDR2 SQIVND (reference sequence). V lost 0 bases and J lost 5, with 10 bases in between. This CDR3 has 14 residues. The CDR3 protein is CASSIERSRTEAFF. CDR3 nucleotide sequence: TGTGCCAGTAGTATAGAACGATCCCGAACTGAAGCTTTCTTT.

This clone was counted only a few times. The chain is built from TRBV2 and TRBJ1-5, with D possibly TRBD1 on 5 matching bases. CDR1 SNHLY and CDR2 FYNNEI come from the germline V gene. The length of the CDR3 is 14 residues. With 1 base removed from V and 10 bases from J, the gap between germline ends came to 14 bases. CDR3 residues: CASSEDRFIGPQHF. The CDR3, as DNA: TGTGCCAGCAGTGAAGACAGGTTTATAGGTCCCCAGCATTTT. The complete variable domain, with remaining parts taken from reference TRBV2 and TRBJ1-5, reads EPEVTQTPSHQVTQMGQEVILRCVPISNHLYFYWYRQILGQKVEFLVSFYNNEISEKSEIFDDQFSVERPDGSNFTLKIRSTKLEDSAMYFCASSEDRFIGPQHFGDGTRLSIL.

As concerns this clone: Compared with germline, one end of the junction differs, possibly owing to a read error. The chain joins TRBV7-2 to TRBJ2-1; unclear D gene. The CDR3 consists of 13 residues. Germline V lookup: CDR1 SGHTA, CDR2 FQGNSA. CDR3: CASSVGSSNGQFF. In DNA form, the CDR3 reads TGTGCCAGCAGCGTGGGGTCTTCCAATGGGCAGTTCTTC.

The chain carries TRBV6-5 and TRBJ1-5; TRBD1 matches 9 bases. Germline V CDR1 and CDR2: MNHEY, SVGAGI. The V segment lost 2 bases and the J segment 2 bases; nucleotides outside the gene matches: 4. The length of the CDR3 is 16 residues. The CDR3 nucleotides read TGTGCCAGCAGTTACGGACAGGGGCCCGGCAATCAGCCCCAGCATTTT. Its translation is CASSYGQGPGNQPQHF.

The rearrangement links TRBV18 to TRBJ2-1, with D perhaps matching TRBD2 (6 bases). The CDR3 totals 14 residues. Trimming left V 0 bases short and J 6 bases short, with 9 bases between. Germline V gene sequence: CDR1 KGHSH, CDR2 LQKENI. The CDR3 sequence: CASSPPSGGNEQFF. In DNA form, the CDR3 reads TGTGCCAGCTCACCACCCTCCGGGGGCAATGAGCAGTTCTTC.

The chain is built from TRBV6-5 and TRBJ1-1, with TRBD1 matching over 9 bases. This CDR3 spans 14 amino acids. Germline CDR1 reads MNHEY; CDR2 reads SVGAGI. V lost 6 bases, J lost 4 bases, and 6 bases stayed unmatched. CDR3 loop: CASRGTGLGTEAFF. CDR3 nucleotides: TGTGCCAGCAGAGGGACAGGGTTGGGCACTGAAGCTTTCTTT.

The chain links TRBV2 to TRBJ1-5; D is unresolved. CDR1 is SNHLY, CDR2 FYNNEI, per germline. Trimming removed 6 bases at V and 4 bases at J, with 13 bases between. This CDR3 is 14 amino acids long. The CDR3 loop reads CASREEFLNQPQHF. The CDR3 DNA reads as TGTGCCAGCAGGGAGGAGTTTTTAAATCAGCCCCAGCATTTT.

The DNA of the CDR3 is TGTGCTAGTGGTTTGGGCTCTGGGGCCAACGTCCTGACTTTC. It codes for CASGLGSGANVLTF. The V call is TRBV12-5, the J call TRBJ2-6; no definite D call. The V end was cut by 1 base, the J end by 0 bases, with 1 base between. Germline CDR1 is LGHNT and CDR2 is FRNRAP. This CDR3 contains 14 residues.

The genes are TRBV6-5 and TRBJ2-1, with D perhaps assigned TRBD1 or TRBD2 (5 bases each). Germline V CDR1 and CDR2: MNHEY, SVGAGI. Trimming stripped 2 bases from V and 10 bases from J, with 12 bases between. The CDR3 consists of 13 residues. The CDR3 DNA is TGTGCCAGCAGTTACCCCGGGACGGAAGAGCAGTTCTTC. Protein: CASSYPGTEEQFF.

This chain uses TRBV18 with TRBJ1-6; D is uncertain. The V and J ends lost 5 bases and 5 bases respectively, with 4 bases between them. Germline assignment: CDR1 KGHSH and CDR2 LQKENI. This CDR3 spans 12 amino acids. In DNA, the CDR3 is TGTGCCAGCTCAGGGGATAATTCACCCCTCCACTTT. It codes for CASSGDNSPLHF. The whole variable domain, remainder taken from reference TRBV18 and TRBJ1-6, is NAGVMQNPRHLVRRRGQEARLRCSPMKGHSHVYWYRQLPEEGLKFMVYLQKENIIDESGMPKERFSAEFPKEGPSILRIQQVVRGDSAAYFCASSGDNSPLHFGNGTRLTVT.

CDR3 protein: CASSQGRENIQYF. The CDR3 bases are TGCGCCAGCAGCCAAGGGAGGGAGAACATTCAGTACTTC. The chain has TRBV4-3 and TRBJ2-4; D may be TRBD2 (6 bases). CDR3 size: 13 residues. In germline, CDR1 is LGHNA, CDR2 YSLEER. V gave up 1 base and J gave up 7 bases, with 8 bases separating them.

The chain is built from TRBV5-1 and TRBJ2-5, with 9 bases matching TRBD2. With 0 bases clipped from V and 5 bases from J, the junction kept 11 bases outside the gene matches. This CDR3 is built from 17 residues. Germline lookup yields CDR1 SGHRS and CDR2 YFSETQ. CDR3 protein: CASSLGVRGGQGETQYF. CDR3 coding DNA: TGCGCCAGCAGCTTGGGAGTGCGGGGGGGCCAGGGTGAGACCCAGTACTTC. Looking up the rest from reference TRBV5-1 and TRBJ2-5 gives the full variable domain: KAGVTQTPRYLIKTRGQQVTLSCSPISGHRSVSWYQQTPGQGLQFLFEYFSETQRNKGNFPGRFSGRQFSNSRSEMNVSTLELGDSALYLCASSLGVRGGQGETQYFGPGTRLLVL.

V and J are TRBV6-6 and TRBJ2-3; 7 bases are a match to TRBD1. This CDR3 comprises 16 residues. The germline V gene has CDR1 MNHNY and CDR2 SVGAGI (reference sequence). Trimming removed 10 bases from V and 0 bases from J; junction bases left unmatched: 13. CDR3 sequence reads: CATKNPPGQSTDTQYF. As DNA, the CDR3 is TGTGCCACCAAAAATCCCCCGGGACAGAGCACAGATACGCAGTATTTT.

The V and J genes are TRBV11-3 and TRBJ2-3; D uncertain. This CDR3 has 13 amino acids. Trimming shortened V by 0 bases and J by 4 bases, and 5 bases separated the two germline ends. Germline V CDR1 and CDR2: SGHNT, YENEEA. Here the CDR3 DNA reads TGTGCCAGCAGCTTAGATATAGCAGATACGCAGTATTTT. It codes for CASSLDIADTQYF.

The rearrangement joins TRBV21-1 to TRBJ2-1. TRBV21-1 is assigned pseudogene status. The CDR3 loop spans 14 amino acids. The CDR3 loop reads CASRGTAPHGEQFF. CDR3 in DNA: TGTGCCAGCAGGGGGACCGCCCCGCACGGTGAGCAGTTCTTC.

The count of this clone is one. This rearrangement joins TRBV19 to TRBJ1-6, with 9 bases lining up with TRBD1. CDR1 LNHDA and CDR2 SQIVND come from the germline V gene (reference sequence). V gave up 4 bases and J gave up 10 bases; unmatched junction bases: 5. The CDR3 has 14 amino acids. The CDR3 region is CASSTGQGYSPLHF. The CDR3 nucleotides read TGTGCCAGTAGTACGGGACAGGGTTACTCACCCCTCCACTTT.

CDR3 DNA sequence: TGTGCCAGTAAGGAGGACGGAGGAAGTACTAACTATGGCTACACCTTC. Protein sequence: CASKEDGGSTNYGYTF. The V call is TRBV19, the J call TRBJ1-2; no definite D call. The CDR3 sequence is 16 residues long. The germline CDR1 and CDR2 sequences are LNHDA and SQIVND (reference sequence). Trimming removed 7 bases from V and 0 bases from J, with 18 bases in between.

The chain joins TRBV6-2 or TRBV6-3 to TRBJ2-7; D ambiguous. The CDR3 is 13 residues long. V gave up 5 bases and J gave up 5 bases, with 13 bases separating them. Germline assignment: CDR1 MNHEY and CDR2 SVGEGT. CDR3 loop: CASSIVGIHEQYV. CDR3 bases: TGTGCCAGCAGTATTGTGGGGATCCACGAGCAGTACGTC.

The chain joins TRBV6-5 to TRBJ2-7; possibly TRBD1 for D (5 bases). Trimming removed 3 bases at V and 3 bases at J, with 12 bases between. Germline V gene data show CDR1 as MNHEY and CDR2 as SVGAGI. CDR3 size: 14 residues. CDR3 sequence reads: CASSYTRDSYEQYV. CDR3 in DNA: TGTGCCAGCAGTTATACCCGCGACAGCTACGAGCAGTACGTC.

This chain connects TRBV7-8 to TRBJ1-2; no clear D. The ends were cut back, 1 base at V and 2 bases at J, with 8 bases in the middle. CDR3 length: 14 residues. From germline, CDR1 is SGHVS and CDR2 FQNEAQ. CDR3 DNA sequence: TGTGCCAGCAGCTTAGTACCCCAGAACTATGGCTACACCTTC. Its translation is CASSLVPQNYGYTF. Full variable domain (outside the CDR3, taken from reference TRBV7-8 and TRBJ1-2): GAGVSQSPRYKVAKRGQDVALRCDPISGHVSLFWYQQALGQGPEFLTYFQNEAQLDKSGLPSDRFFAERPEGSVSTLKIQRTQQEDSAVYLCASSLVPQNYGYTFGSGTRLTVV.

The chain uses TRBV19 and TRBJ1-3; D is unresolved. V shed 8 bases and J shed 0 bases, with 11 bases lying between them. The CDR3 runs 14 residues. Germline CDR1 LNHDA, CDR2 SQIVND (reference sequence). The CDR3 loop reads CASSTDHSGNTIYF. The CDR3 DNA reads as TGTGCCAGTTCGACGGACCACTCTGGAAACACCATATATTTT.

This clone was observed once. The gene calls are TRBV7-3 and TRBJ2-7, with D possibly being TRBD1 (6 bases). The CDR3 is made up of 14 amino acids. Trimming shortened V by 5 bases and J by 9 bases, and 20 bases separated the two germline ends. The germline CDR1 and CDR2 sequences are SGHTA and FQGTGA. The CDR3 bases are TGTGCCAGCAGCGGAAAGGCACCAGGGGCTCCGCAGTACGTC. Protein product: CASSGKAPGAPQYV.